This is a list of T cell receptor beta chains from one sample in a study of post-analysis software for immune sequencing data. TCRdb independently ran MiXCR on the PCR reads; one entry per CDR3 protein. The sample includes about 810,000 distinct CDR3 sequences, roughly 50% of them seen just once. The sample consisted of blood. These receptors were taken from a girl aged 5 to 17 with multiple sclerosis. Each CDR3 is given with its conserved first and last residue. D genes are given only for firm matches. Clone size is not always given. Where it is, it says once, few, many or a class for expanded clones.

CDR3 DNA,CDR3 protein,V gene,D gene,clone size,J gene
TGTGCCAGCAGCTTAGGGAGAGCTACGACCTACGAGCAGTACTTC,CASSLGRATTYEQYF,TRBV7-2,.,.,TRBJ2-7
TGTGCCAGCAGCGCGACCAGTCGGGGAATCTCTGGCTACACCTTC,CASSATSRGISGYTF,TRBV11-1,.,few,TRBJ1-2
TGCAGTGCTAGAACCCGGCATGGGAGCAATCAGCCCCAGCATTTT,CSARTRHGSNQPQHF,TRBV20-1,.,.,TRBJ1-5
TGCAGTGCTAGAGTAGGGACCACGAGGAATGAGCAGTTCTTC,CSARVGTTRNEQFF,TRBV20-1,.,.,TRBJ2-1
TGTGCCAGCAGTTACTCGGCTGGGGGGCCAGCTGGGGCCAACGTCCTGACTTTC,CASSYSAGGPAGANVLTF,TRBV6-5,.,.,TRBJ2-6
TGCAGTGTCCTGTCGGCTAGCGGGTTAGAGACCCAGTACTTC,CSVLSASGLETQYF,TRBV20-1,TRBD2,.,TRBJ2-5
TGTGCCAGCAGCACGGCTCCGGGACAGGGAAATAGCGAGCAGTACTTC,CASSTAPGQGNSEQYF,TRBV7-6,TRBD1,.,TRBJ2-7
TGTGCCAGCAGCCGCCGGGACAGGGATGGTAATGAGCAGTTCTTC,CASSRRDRDGNEQFF,TRBV7-9,TRBD1,.,TRBJ2-1
TGCAGCGTTGGGAAGAGACTCGGATATGGCTACACCTTC,CSVGKRLGYGYTF,TRBV29-1,.,.,TRBJ1-2
TGTGCCAGCAGCTCTTCGGGGACCTCGGCGGTATATGGCTACACCTTC,CASSSSGTSAVYGYTF,TRBV11-2,.,.,TRBJ1-2
TGCGCCAGCAGCCCACGGGACGGAGGCATAGATACGCAGTATTTT,CASSPRDGGIDTQYF,TRBV5-1,.,.,TRBJ2-3
TGCAGCGTTGAGGGGAGACAGCTTCCCCCAGATACGCAGTATTTT,CSVEGRQLPPDTQYF,TRBV29-1,.,few,TRBJ2-3